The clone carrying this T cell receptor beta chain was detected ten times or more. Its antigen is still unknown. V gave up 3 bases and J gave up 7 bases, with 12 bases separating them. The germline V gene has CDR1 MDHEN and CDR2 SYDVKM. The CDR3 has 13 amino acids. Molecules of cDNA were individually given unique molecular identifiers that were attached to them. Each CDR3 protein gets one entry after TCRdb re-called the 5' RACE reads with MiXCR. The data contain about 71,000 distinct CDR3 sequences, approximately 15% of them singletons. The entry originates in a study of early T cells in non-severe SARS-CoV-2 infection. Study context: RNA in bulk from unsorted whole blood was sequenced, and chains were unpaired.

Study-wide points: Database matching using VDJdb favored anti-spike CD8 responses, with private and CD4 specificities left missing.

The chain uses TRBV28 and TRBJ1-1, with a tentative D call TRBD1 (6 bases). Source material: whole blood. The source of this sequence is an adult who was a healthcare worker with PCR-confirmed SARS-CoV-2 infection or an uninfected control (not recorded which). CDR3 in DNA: TGTGCCAGCAGTTTTCGCAGGGGCATTGAAGCTTTCTTT. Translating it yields CASSFRRGIEAFF.